The 5 T cell receptor beta chains below were found in one sample sequenced in a study of T cell responses to AZD1222 COVID-19 vaccine. TCRdb's table, derived via immunoSEQ multiplex PCR, lists solely in-frame clones and lacks some. The repertoire holds some 130,000 clones, with approximately 92% as singletons. Specimen: peripheral blood, collected 28 days after the second AZD1222 dose. These receptors were taken from an adult who received the AZD1222 COVID-19 vaccine.

This chain links TRBV7-2 with TRBJ1-6, with D perhaps matching TRBD1 (6 bases). V lost 7 bases and J 9 bases, leaving 16 bases between the germline ends. The length of the CDR3 is 14 residues. Germline CDR1 and CDR2: SGHTA and FQGNSA. The CDR3 region is CASTQRRGASPLHF. In DNA form, the CDR3 reads TGTGCCAGCACCCAAAGGAGGGGGGCTTCACCCCTCCACTTT.

The chain uses TRBV2 and TRBJ2-5; D is unresolved. The CDR3 is made up of 12 amino acids. The germline gives CDR1 SNHLY, CDR2 FYNNEI. V lost 3 bases and J lost 7, with 9 bases in between. CDR3 amino acids: CASSEPDGTQYF. In DNA form, the CDR3 reads TGTGCCAGCAGTGAGCCAGATGGGACCCAGTACTTC.

This clone has more than one count but fewer than ten. V and J are TRBV18 and TRBJ1-1, with D possibly matching TRBD1 (5 bases). Trimming cost V 3 bases and J 5 bases, with 16 bases left between them. The CDR3 is made up of 15 amino acids. The V gene's germline CDR1 is KGHSH and CDR2 LQKENI. CDR3 sequence (DNA): TGTGCCAGCTCACCGTCTCAAAGGGGTGGGACTGAAGCTTTCTTT. The encoded protein is CASSPSQRGGTEAFF.

This rearrangement joins TRBV7-2 to TRBJ1-2, with D maybe TRBD1 (6 bases). CDR1 and CDR2 (germline): SGHTA, FQGNSA. The CDR3 sequence is 14 residues long. V lost 2 bases to trimming and J lost 5 bases, with 12 bases between them. DNA for the CDR3: TGTGCCAGCAGCTTAAGTAGACAGGAATATGGCTACACCTTC. Encoded protein: CASSLSRQEYGYTF.

The chain combines TRBV6-5 with TRBJ2-5; 9 bases are a match to TRBD2. There are 14 residues in the CDR3. CDR1 MNHEY and CDR2 SVGAGI come from the germline V gene. Trimming took 8 bases from V and 1 from J; bases not matched to a gene: 5. CDR3 protein: CASLRRGGQETQYF. Here the CDR3 DNA reads TGTGCCAGCTTAAGGCGGGGGGGCCAAGAGACCCAGTACTTC.